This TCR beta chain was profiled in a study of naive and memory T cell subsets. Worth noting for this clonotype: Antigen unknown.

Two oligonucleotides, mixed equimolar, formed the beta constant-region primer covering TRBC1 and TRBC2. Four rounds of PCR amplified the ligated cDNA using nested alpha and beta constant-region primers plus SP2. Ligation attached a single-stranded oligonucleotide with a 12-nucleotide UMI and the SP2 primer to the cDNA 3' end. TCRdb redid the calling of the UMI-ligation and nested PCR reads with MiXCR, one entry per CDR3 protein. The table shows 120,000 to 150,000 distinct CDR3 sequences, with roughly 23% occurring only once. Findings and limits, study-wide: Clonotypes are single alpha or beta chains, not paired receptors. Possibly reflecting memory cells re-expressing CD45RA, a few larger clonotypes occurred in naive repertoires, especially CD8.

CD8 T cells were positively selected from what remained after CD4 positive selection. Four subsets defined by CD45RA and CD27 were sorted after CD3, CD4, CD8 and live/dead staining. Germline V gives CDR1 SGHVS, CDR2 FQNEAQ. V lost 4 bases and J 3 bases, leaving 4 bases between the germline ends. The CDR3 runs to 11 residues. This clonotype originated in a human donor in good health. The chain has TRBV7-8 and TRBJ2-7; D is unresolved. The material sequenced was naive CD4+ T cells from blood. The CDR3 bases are TGTGCCAGCAGCTCAGACTACGAGCAGTACTTC. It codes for CASSSDYEQYF.